The sequence of this T cell receptor beta chain was determined in a study of patients and donors after allogeneic stem cell transplantation. TCRdb re-called the RT-PCR reads with MiXCR, one entry per CDR3 protein. The sample lists about 230,000 distinct CDR3 sequences, around 14% seen once, with around a tenth in the top ten. This TCR was sampled from a human donor who was either an allogeneic HSCT recipient or a stem cell or donor lymphocyte infusion donor (not recorded which). It is not recorded whose cells these are; they may come from a transplant donor. Source material: blood, either unsorted or a sorted T cell fraction (not recorded which).

The CDR3 loop reads CSARDLTSGRGETQYF. The CDR3 DNA follows: TGCAGTGCTAGAGACCTGACTAGCGGGAGGGGGGAGACCCAGTACTTC. The V gene is TRBV20-1, the J gene TRBJ2-5, with 14 bases that match TRBD2. The CDR3 is 16 amino acids. CDR1 and CDR2 (germline): DFQATT, SNEGSKA (reference sequence). The V segment lost 0 bases and the J segment 5 bases; nucleotides outside the gene matches: 5.